This T cell receptor (beta chain) came from a study of shared clonotypes between healthy human individuals. Libraries were prepared by immunoSEQ multiplex PCR; TCRdb keeps only in-frame clonotypes and omits some of them. The data contain about 1,500,000 clones, roughly 96% of them seen just once; the ten biggest clones take up about 1%. Healthy and HIV-negative, the adult donors had no recent acute infections or vaccinations. This CDR3 is built from 13 residues. V was cut by 6 bases and J by 0 bases, with 6 bases left in between. The germline gives CDR1 SGHNT, CDR2 YENEEA. Material: naive CD4+ T cells sorted from blood. Subset in this sample: CD45RA+ positively selected. The rearrangement uses TRBV11-3 and TRBJ2-1; D gene ambiguous. This receptor was obtained from a man aged 25-45 years in good health. The CDR3 reads CASRVCSYNEQFF. CDR3 in DNA: TGTGCCAGCAGGGTTTGCTCCTACAATGAGCAGTTCTTC.